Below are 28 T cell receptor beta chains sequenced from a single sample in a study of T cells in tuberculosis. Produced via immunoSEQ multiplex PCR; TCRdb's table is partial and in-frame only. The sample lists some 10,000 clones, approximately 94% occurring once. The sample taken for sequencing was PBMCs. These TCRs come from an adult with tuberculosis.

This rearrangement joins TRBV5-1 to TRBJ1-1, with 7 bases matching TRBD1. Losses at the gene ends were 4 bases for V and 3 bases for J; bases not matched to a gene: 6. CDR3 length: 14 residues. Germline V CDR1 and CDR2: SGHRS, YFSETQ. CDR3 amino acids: CASSGRTGDTEAFF. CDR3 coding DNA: TGCGCCAGCAGCGGAAGAACAGGGGACACTGAAGCTTTCTTT. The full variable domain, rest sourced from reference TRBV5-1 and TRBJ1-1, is KAGVTQTPRYLIKTRGQQVTLSCSPISGHRSVSWYQQTPGQGLQFLFEYFSETQRNKGNFPGRFSGRQFSNSRSEMNVSTLELGDSALYLCASSGRTGDTEAFFGQGTRLTVV.

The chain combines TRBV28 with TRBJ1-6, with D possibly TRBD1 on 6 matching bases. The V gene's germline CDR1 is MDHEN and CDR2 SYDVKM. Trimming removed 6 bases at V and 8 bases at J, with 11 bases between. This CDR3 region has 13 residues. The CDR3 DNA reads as TGTGCCAGCAGGGATACAGGGTATTCACCCCTCCACTTT. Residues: CASRDTGYSPLHF.

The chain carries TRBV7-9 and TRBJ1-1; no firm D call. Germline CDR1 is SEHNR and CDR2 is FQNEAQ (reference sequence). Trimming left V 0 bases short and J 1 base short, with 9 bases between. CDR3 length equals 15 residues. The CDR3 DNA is TGTGCCAGCAGCTTAGCGTATCGGGGGAACACTGAAGCTTTCTTT. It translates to CASSLAYRGNTEAFF.

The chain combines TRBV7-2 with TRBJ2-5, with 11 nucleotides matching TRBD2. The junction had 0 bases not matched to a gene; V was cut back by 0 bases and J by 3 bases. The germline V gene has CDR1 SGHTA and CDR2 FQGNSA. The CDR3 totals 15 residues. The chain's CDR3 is CASSLALAGEETQYF. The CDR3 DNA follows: TGTGCCAGCAGCTTAGCACTAGCGGGGGAAGAGACCCAGTACTTC. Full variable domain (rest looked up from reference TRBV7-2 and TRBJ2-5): GAGVSQSPSNKVTEKGKDVELRCDPISGHTALYWYRQSLGQGLEFLIYFQGNSAPDKSGLPSDRFSAERTGGSVSTLTIQRTQQEDSAVYLCASSLALAGEETQYFGPGTRLLVL.

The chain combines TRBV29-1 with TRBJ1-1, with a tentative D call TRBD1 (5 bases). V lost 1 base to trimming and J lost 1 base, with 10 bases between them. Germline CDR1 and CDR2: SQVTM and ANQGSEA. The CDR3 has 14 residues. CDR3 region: CSVEGWGGNTEAFF. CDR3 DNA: TGCAGCGTTGAAGGGTGGGGGGGGAACACTGAAGCTTTCTTT.

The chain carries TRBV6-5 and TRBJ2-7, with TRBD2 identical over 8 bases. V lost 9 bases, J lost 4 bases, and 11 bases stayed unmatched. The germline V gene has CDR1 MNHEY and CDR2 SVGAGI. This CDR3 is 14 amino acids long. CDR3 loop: CASKRREGTYEQYF. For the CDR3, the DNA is TGTGCCAGTAAAAGACGGGAGGGCACTTACGAGCAGTACTTC.

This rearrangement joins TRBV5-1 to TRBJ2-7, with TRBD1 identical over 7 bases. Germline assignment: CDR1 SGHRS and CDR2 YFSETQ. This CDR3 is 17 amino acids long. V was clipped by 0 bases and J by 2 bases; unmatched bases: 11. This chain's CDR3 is CASSLAGTAYVPYEQYF. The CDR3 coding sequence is TGCGCCAGCAGCTTGGCGGGGACAGCTTATGTGCCCTACGAGCAGTACTTC.

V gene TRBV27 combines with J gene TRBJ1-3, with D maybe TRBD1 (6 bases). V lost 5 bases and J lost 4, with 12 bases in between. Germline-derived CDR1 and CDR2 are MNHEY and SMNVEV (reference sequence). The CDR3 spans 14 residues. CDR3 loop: CASSPRGGGNTIYF. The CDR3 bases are TGTGCCAGCAGTCCCCGCGGGGGCGGAAACACCATATATTTT.

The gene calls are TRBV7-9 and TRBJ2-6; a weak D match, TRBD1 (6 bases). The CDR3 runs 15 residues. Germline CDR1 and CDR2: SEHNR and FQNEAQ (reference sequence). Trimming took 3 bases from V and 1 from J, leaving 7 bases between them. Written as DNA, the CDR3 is TGTGCCAGCAGCTTTGGACAGTCTGGGGCCAACGTCCTGACTTTC. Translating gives CASSFGQSGANVLTF.

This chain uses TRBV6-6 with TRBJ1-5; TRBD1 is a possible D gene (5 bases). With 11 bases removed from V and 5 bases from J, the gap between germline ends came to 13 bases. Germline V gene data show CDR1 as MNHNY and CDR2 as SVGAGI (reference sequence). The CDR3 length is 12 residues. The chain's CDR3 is CAGRDGDQPQHF. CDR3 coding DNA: TGTGCCGGGAGGGACGGAGATCAGCCCCAGCATTTT.

Written as DNA, the CDR3 is TGTGCCTGGAGTCCAGGGAGGAGGATAAGGAGCAATCAGCCCCAGCATTTT. It translates to CAWSPGRRIRSNQPQHF. This chain links TRBV30 with TRBJ1-5; tentative D call: TRBD1 (5 bases). Germline lookup yields CDR1 GTSNPN and CDR2 SVGIG (reference sequence). This CDR3 is built from 17 residues. Trimming pared 2 bases from V and 1 base from J, leaving 18 bases between.

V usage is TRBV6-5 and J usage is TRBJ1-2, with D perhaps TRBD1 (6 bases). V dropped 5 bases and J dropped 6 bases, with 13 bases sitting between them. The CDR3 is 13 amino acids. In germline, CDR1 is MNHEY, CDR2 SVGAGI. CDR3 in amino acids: CASSEGQGNGYTF. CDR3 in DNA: TGTGCCAGCAGTGAAGGTCAGGGGAATGGCTACACCTTC.

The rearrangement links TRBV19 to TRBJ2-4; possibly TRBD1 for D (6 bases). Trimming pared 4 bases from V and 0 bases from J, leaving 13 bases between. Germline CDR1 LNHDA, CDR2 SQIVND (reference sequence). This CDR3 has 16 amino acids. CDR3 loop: CASSNRQARAKNIQYF. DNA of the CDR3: TGTGCCAGTAGTAACAGACAGGCCAGAGCCAAAAACATTCAGTACTTC.

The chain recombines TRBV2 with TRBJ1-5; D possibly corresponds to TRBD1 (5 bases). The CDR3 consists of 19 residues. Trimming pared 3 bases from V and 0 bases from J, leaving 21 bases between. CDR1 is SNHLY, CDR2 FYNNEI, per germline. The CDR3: CASSDGGGSFLYSNQPQHF. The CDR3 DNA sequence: TGTGCCAGCAGTGACGGGGGAGGCAGTTTCCTTTATAGCAATCAGCCCCAGCATTTT.

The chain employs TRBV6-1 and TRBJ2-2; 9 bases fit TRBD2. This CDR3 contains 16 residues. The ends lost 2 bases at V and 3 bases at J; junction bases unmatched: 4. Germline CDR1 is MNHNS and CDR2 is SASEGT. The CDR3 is CASSESLAGDTGELFF. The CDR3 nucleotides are TGTGCCAGCAGTGAAAGTTTAGCGGGAGACACCGGGGAGCTGTTTTTT.

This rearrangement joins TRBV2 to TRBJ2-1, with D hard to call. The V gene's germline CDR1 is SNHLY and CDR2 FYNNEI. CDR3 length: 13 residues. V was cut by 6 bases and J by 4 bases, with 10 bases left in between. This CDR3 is CASRLQLYNEQFF. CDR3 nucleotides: TGTGCCAGCAGGCTACAGCTGTACAATGAGCAGTTCTTC.

Here the CDR3 DNA reads TGCAGTGCTAGTCGACCGCAGGCCCAGTACTTC. It specifies CSASRPQAQYF. The rearrangement uses TRBV20-1 and TRBJ2-5; D uncertain. CDR1 DFQATT and CDR2 SNEGSKA come from the germline V gene (reference sequence). The CDR3 has 11 amino acids. Trimming took off 3 bases at V and 9 bases at J, with 11 bases between the two ends.

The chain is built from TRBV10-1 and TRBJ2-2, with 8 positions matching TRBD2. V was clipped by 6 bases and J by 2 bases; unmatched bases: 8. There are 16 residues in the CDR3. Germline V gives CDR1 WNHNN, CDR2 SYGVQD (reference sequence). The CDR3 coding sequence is TGCGCCAGCAGGGGGGGTAGCGGGGACAACACCGGGGAGCTGTTTTTT. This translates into CASRGGSGDNTGELFF.

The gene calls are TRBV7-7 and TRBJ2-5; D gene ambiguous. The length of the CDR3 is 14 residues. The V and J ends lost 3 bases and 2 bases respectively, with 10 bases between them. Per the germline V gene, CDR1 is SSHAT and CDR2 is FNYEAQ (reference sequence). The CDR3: CASSFTPQQETQYF. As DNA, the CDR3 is TGTGCCAGCAGCTTCACCCCACAGCAAGAGACCCAGTACTTC.

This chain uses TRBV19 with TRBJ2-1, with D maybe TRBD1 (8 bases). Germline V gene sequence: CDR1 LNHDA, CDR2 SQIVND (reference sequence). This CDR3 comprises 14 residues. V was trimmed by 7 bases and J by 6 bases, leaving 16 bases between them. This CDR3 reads CASMAGDRFNEQFF. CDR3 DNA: TGTGCCAGTATGGCGGGGGACAGGTTCAATGAGCAGTTCTTC.

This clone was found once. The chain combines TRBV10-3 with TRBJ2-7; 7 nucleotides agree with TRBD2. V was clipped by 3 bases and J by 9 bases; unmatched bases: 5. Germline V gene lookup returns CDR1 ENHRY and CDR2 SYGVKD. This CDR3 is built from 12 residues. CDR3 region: CAISEGRDAQYF. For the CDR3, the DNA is TGTGCCATCAGTGAAGGGAGGGACGCGCAGTACTTC.

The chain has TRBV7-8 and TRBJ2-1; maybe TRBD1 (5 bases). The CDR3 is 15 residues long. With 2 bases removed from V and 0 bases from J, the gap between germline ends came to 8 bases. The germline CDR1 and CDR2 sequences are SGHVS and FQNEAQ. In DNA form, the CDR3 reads TGTGCCAGCAGCTTACAGGGCAGCTCCTACAATGAGCAGTTCTTC. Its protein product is CASSLQGSSYNEQFF.

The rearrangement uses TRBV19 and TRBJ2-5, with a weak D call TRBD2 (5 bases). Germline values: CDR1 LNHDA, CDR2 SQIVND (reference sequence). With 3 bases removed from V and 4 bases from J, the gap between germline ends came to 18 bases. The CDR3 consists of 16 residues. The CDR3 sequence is CASSIGRASGGETQYF. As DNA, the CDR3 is TGTGCCAGTAGTATTGGTCGGGCTAGTGGAGGAGAGACCCAGTACTTC.

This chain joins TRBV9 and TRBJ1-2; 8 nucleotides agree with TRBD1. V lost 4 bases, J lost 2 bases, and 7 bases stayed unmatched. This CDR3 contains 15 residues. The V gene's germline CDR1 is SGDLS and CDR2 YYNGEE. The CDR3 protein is CASSSHRGTNYGYTF. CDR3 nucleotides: TGTGCCAGCAGCTCGCACAGGGGGACGAACTATGGCTACACCTTC. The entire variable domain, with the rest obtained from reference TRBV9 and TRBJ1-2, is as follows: DSGVTQTPKHLITATGQRVTLRCSPRSGDLSVYWYQQSLDQGLQFLIQYYNGEERAKGNILERFSAQQFPDLHSELNLSSLELGDSALYFCASSSHRGTNYGYTFGSGTRLTVV.

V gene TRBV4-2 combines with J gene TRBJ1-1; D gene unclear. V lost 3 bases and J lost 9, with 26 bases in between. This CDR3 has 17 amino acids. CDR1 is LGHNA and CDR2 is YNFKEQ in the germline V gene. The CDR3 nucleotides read TGTGCCAGCAGCCACCCCTTTAAGGTGGCGGGGAGATCTCAAGCTTTCTTT. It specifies CASSHPFKVAGRSQAFF.

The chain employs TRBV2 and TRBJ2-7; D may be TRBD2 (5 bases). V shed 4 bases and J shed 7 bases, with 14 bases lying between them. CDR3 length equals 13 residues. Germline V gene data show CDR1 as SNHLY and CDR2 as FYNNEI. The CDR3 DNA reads TGTGCCAGCAGTGTAATACCTCGGGGAGAGCAGTACTTC. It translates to CASSVIPRGEQYF.

CDR3 DNA: TGTGCCAGTAGTACGCCAATCTATCCGGGACAGGGAACTGGAAACACCATATATTTT. Translation: CASSTPIYPGQGTGNTIYF. J is TRBJ1-3 and V is TRBV19; 9 bases map to TRBD1. CDR1 is LNHDA and CDR2 is SQIVND in the germline V gene (reference sequence). V trimming: 4 bases; J trimming: 2 bases; junction bases outside the gene matches: 15. The CDR3 has 19 residues.

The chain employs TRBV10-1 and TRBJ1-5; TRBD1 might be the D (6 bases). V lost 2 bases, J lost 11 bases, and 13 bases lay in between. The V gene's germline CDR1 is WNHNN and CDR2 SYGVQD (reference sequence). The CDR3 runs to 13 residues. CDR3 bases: TGCGCCAGCAGTGAGACCACAGGGAACACCCAGCATTTT. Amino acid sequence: CASSETTGNTQHF.